This TCR beta chain was captured by sequencing in a study of blood T cell repertoires in COVID-19. As for the study in general: The United States, Italy and Spain supplied acute and convalescent COVID-19 samples. PBMCs, B-cell-depleted T cells, or T cells were the source of the cDNA or gDNA that made up the material.

Authors' processing steps: From reference gene primer amplification, estimates of nucleated cell counts were derived. Method: immunoSEQ multiplex PCR; TCRdb's copy keeps in-frame clones and lacks some. D and trimming were read from the DNA, whereas the V and J calls and clone size are those reported in that table. Of about 200,000 clones listed, just over 85% are singletons. Germline CDR1 SEHNR, CDR2 FQNEAQ (reference sequence). V gave up 2 bases and J gave up 4 bases; unmatched junction bases: 10. The CDR3 length is 17 residues. This TCR was sampled from a man over 45 with acute or convalescent COVID-19. The chain links TRBV7-9 to TRBJ2-2, with 7 bases fitting TRBD2. What was sequenced was peripheral blood. The CDR3 sequence is CASSLSGAGFSTGELFF. CDR3 sequence (DNA): TGTGCCAGCAGCTTAAGCGGGGCAGGGTTTTCCACCGGGGAGCTGTTTTTT.